This passage covers 8 T cell receptor beta chains from one sample sequenced in a study of CD8+CD57+ T cells in acquired aplastic anemia. For CDR3 and TCR beta VDJ profiling, genomic DNA was the template used. Each CDR3 protein gets one entry after TCRdb re-called the reads with MiXCR. The sample lists about 190,000 distinct CDR3 sequences; approximately 52% were seen once. The sequencing input was sorted CD4+, CD8+, or CD8+CD57+ T cells (not recorded which) from PBMCs. All receptors come from a human donor in good health, serving as a control.

This clonotype was seen more than once but under ten times. The chain recombines TRBV6-1 with TRBJ1-5, with 7 bases aligning to TRBD1. Germline CDR1 and CDR2: MNHNS and SASEGT. V was pared by 10 bases and J by 9 bases, with 18 bases of the junction left unmatched. CDR3 length: 15 amino acids. The CDR3 protein is CATSTTRRTGRPQHF. The CDR3 nucleotides read TGTGCCACTAGTACCACACGGCGGACAGGACGGCCCCAGCATTTT.

This clonotype has at least ten counts. This chain joins TRBV6-2 or TRBV6-3 and TRBJ1-4; D gene unclear. The CDR3 sequence is 15 residues long. V was clipped by 0 bases and J by 6 bases, with 11 bases between them. Germline assignment: CDR1 MNHEY and CDR2 SVGEGT. The CDR3 loop is CASSYSAWKDEKLFF. The CDR3 DNA reads TGTGCCAGCAGTTACTCGGCTTGGAAGGATGAAAAACTGTTTTTT.

This clonotype was counted between two and nine times. The chain employs TRBV28 and TRBJ1-1; D unclear. Trimming stripped 5 bases from V and 0 bases from J, with 16 bases between. Per germline, CDR1 MDHEN and CDR2 SYDVKM. This CDR3 comprises 16 residues. The CDR3, as DNA: TGTGCCAGCAGTAGAACAAGCTTTTTGATGAACACTGAAGCTTTCTTT. It is translated as CASSRTSFLMNTEAFF.

This CDR3 is CSVKRKLTEGPYGYTF. The CDR3 bases are TGCAGCGTCAAAAGAAAATTGACCGAAGGCCCCTATGGCTACACCTTC. This sequence joins TRBV29-1 and TRBJ1-2; D unclear. This CDR3 is built from 16 residues. V lost 6 bases and J 4 bases, leaving 24 bases between the germline ends. Germline V gene lookup returns CDR1 SQVTM and CDR2 ANQGSEA.

This chain uses TRBV9 with TRBJ2-3; 11 bases agree with TRBD2. Trimming took 0 bases from V and 2 from J; bases not matched to a gene: 5. Germline V gene lookup returns CDR1 SGDLS and CDR2 YYNGEE. The CDR3 has 17 residues. CDR3 in DNA: TGTGCCAGCAGCGTAGCAAGTAGCGGGGGGGCCACAGATACGCAGTATTTT. It yields the protein CASSVASSGGATDTQYF.

The table lists this clonotype with many counts. Germline is not matched at one junction end, which may reflect a read error. The V and J genes are TRBV7-9 and TRBJ2-5, with 10 positions matching TRBD1. Germline CDR1 is SEHNR and CDR2 is FQNEAQ (reference sequence). This CDR3 comprises 16 residues. In DNA, the CDR3 is TGTGCCAGCGGCTTATCCCGACAGGGGGCGGGGGAGACCCAGTACTTC. It yields the protein CASGLSRQGAGETQYF.

This clonotype was found a few times. This may be a read error: a much more frequent sequence differs by one nucleotide. The chain carries TRBV9 and TRBJ1-4; 7 bases map to TRBD1. With V trimmed by 4 bases and J by 11 bases, 11 bases remained unmatched. CDR1 SGDLS and CDR2 YYNGEE come from the germline V gene. The CDR3 extends over 14 amino acids. The CDR3 loop is CASSPIQDRAKLFF. The CDR3 region has the DNA TGTGCCAGCAGCCCGATACAAGACAGGGCGAAACTGTTTTTT.

J is TRBJ1-5 and V is TRBV19; D gene unclear. V shed 9 bases and J shed 4 bases, with 13 bases lying between them. CDR1 is LNHDA and CDR2 is SQIVND in the germline V gene (reference sequence). CDR3 length equals 13 residues. DNA for the CDR3: TGTGCCAGCAGCCCCTTCCCAAATCAGCCCCAGCATTTT. It translates to CASSPFPNQPQHF.